This TCR beta chain was profiled in a study of blood T cell repertoires in COVID-19. Sequencing was performed with immunoSEQ multiplex PCR; in TCRdb, only in-frame clones are kept and a portion is missing. The sample lists under 70,000 clones; approximately 87% were seen once. V shed 0 bases and J shed 0 bases, with 12 bases lying between them. Germline V lookup: CDR1 MGHRA, CDR2 YSYEKL. The CDR3 runs to 17 residues. The sequenced sample was peripheral blood. The J gene is TRBJ1-5, the V gene TRBV4-1, with D unresolved. The receptor's source is a man in his fifties with acute or convalescent COVID-19. In DNA, the CDR3 is TGCGCCAGCAGCCAAGAAACCCGGGTCTATAGCAATCAGCCCCAGCATTTT. Amino acids: CASSQETRVYSNQPQHF.